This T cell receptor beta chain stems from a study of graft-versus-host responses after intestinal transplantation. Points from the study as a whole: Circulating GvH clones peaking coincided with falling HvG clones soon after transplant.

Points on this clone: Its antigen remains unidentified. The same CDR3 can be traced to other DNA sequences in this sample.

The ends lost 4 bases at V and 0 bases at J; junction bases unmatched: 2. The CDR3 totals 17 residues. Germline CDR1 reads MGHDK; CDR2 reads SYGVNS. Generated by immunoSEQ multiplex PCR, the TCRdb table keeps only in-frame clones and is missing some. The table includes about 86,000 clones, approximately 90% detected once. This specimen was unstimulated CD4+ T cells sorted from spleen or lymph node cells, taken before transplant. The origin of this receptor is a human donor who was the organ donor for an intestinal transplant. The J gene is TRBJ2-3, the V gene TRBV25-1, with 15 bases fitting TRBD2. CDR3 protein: CASSGTSGRGSTDTQYF. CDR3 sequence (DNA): TGTGCCAGCAGTGGGACTAGCGGGAGGGGTAGCACAGATACGCAGTATTTT.